Following are 23 T cell receptor beta chains from one sample sequenced in a study of PD-L1 blockade in urothelial cancer. Time point given: peripheral blood 6 weeks after treatment start. Measured with immunoSEQ multiplex PCR; TCRdb has only the in-frame clones, and not every one. In the table there are about 120,000 clones, about 84% of which are singletons. Material: PBMCs, obtained around atezolizumab (anti-PD-L1) treatment. The receptors originated from a man in his forties or fifties with urothelial cancer.

The CDR3, as DNA: TGTGCCTGGAGTAAACCCCCCGTCCAGGGGTGGGACTACGAGCAGTACTTC. Translated, it gives CAWSKPPVQGWDYEQYF. This chain connects TRBV30 to TRBJ2-7, with D possibly being TRBD1 (6 bases). The ends were cut back, 2 bases at V and 3 bases at J, with 23 bases in the middle. This CDR3 has 17 amino acids. CDR1 and CDR2 (germline): GTSNPN, SVGIG (reference sequence).

In this sample, this clone turned up a few times. This rearrangement joins TRBV18 to TRBJ2-3, with 13 bases identical to TRBD2. V was clipped by 2 bases and J by 3 bases; unmatched bases: 11. Germline values: CDR1 KGHSH, CDR2 LQKENI. The CDR3 is 19 residues long. The CDR3 reads CASSPRRTSGGSSTDTQYF. For the CDR3, the DNA is TGTGCCAGCTCACCAAGGCGGACTAGCGGGGGTTCGAGTACAGATACGCAGTATTTT.

DNA for the CDR3: TGTGCCAGCAGCCCCCTAGCGGGAGATCCCCCGGCGAATGAGCAGTTCTTC. Amino acid sequence: CASSPLAGDPPANEQFF. This chain connects TRBV7-9 to TRBJ2-1, with 10 bases identical to TRBD2. Trimming at V came to 5 bases and at J to 7 bases, leaving 14 bases not matched to a gene. The CDR3 spans 17 residues. Per the germline V gene, CDR1 is SEHNR and CDR2 is FQNEAQ (reference sequence).

The chain couples TRBV19 to TRBJ1-2, with TRBD1 as a possible D gene (5 bases). CDR3 length equals 17 residues. From germline, CDR1 is LNHDA and CDR2 SQIVND (reference sequence). V was trimmed by 5 bases and J by 6 bases, leaving 25 bases between them. The CDR3 is CASSPRSGQSEGHGYTF. Here the CDR3 DNA reads TGTGCCAGTAGTCCGCGTTCGGGGCAATCGGAGGGCCATGGCTACACCTTC.

V and J are TRBV4-1 and TRBJ2-2; TRBD1 matches 7 bases. The CDR3 is 16 amino acids. V lost 0 bases to trimming and J lost 7 bases; unmatched junction nucleotides: 8. Germline values: CDR1 MGHRA, CDR2 YSYEKL. The CDR3 DNA follows: TGCGCCAGCAGCCAAGAAGGGGGACAGATTGGCGGGGAGCTGTTTTTT. It is translated as CASSQEGGQIGGELFF.

The chain couples TRBV2 to TRBJ2-7; 13 bases agree with TRBD2. The V gene end was trimmed by 7 bases and the J gene end by 6 bases; junction bases not matched to a gene: 6. The CDR3 spans 14 residues. The germline V gene has CDR1 SNHLY and CDR2 FYNNEI. The DNA of the CDR3 is TGTGCCAGCAAAGGGACTAGCGGGAATACCGAGCAGTACTTC. Residues: CASKGTSGNTEQYF.

The chain employs TRBV11-2 and TRBJ2-2; D unclear. The germline V gene has CDR1 SGHAT and CDR2 FQNNGV. The CDR3 totals 17 residues. V was shortened by 5 bases and J by 2 bases, with 18 bases between the two germline ends. The CDR3 sequence: CASSKRTWYLNTGELFF. In DNA, the CDR3 is TGTGCCAGCAGCAAGCGAACTTGGTATTTAAACACCGGGGAGCTGTTTTTT.

The rearrangement joins TRBV9 to TRBJ1-3; D is perhaps TRBD1 (5 bases). This CDR3 spans 15 amino acids. Germline V gene data show CDR1 as SGDLS and CDR2 as YYNGEE. V was clipped by 3 bases and J by 3 bases, with 13 bases between them. The DNA for the CDR3 is TGTGCCAGCAGCGCCGCCTCGGGGGGTGGAAACACCATATATTTT. This encodes CASSAASGGGNTIYF.

The chain recombines TRBV30 with TRBJ2-1; 11 bases fit TRBD2. J lost 2 bases, V lost 3 bases, and 0 bases had no gene match. Germline lookup yields CDR1 GTSNPN and CDR2 SVGIG (reference sequence). The CDR3 is made up of 14 amino acids. This CDR3 is CAWRGLAAYNEQFF. In DNA form, the CDR3 reads TGTGCCTGGAGGGGACTAGCGGCCTACAATGAGCAGTTCTTC.

This chain uses TRBV28 with TRBJ2-1, with 8 bases that match TRBD2. The germline V gene has CDR1 MDHEN and CDR2 SYDVKM. This CDR3 spans 14 amino acids. V shed 3 bases, J shed 9 bases, and the junction held 7 bases outside the gene matches. The CDR3 DNA follows: TGTGCCAGCAGTTTCGGGACTAGTTCTGCTGAGCAGTTCTTC. Residues: CASSFGTSSAEQFF.

This clone was recorded once. This sequence joins TRBV6-5 and TRBJ1-2; 8 bases are shared with TRBD1. The CDR3 length is 14 residues. Trimming removed 2 bases from V and 8 bases from J; junction bases left unmatched: 7. Looked up from germline, CDR1 is MNHEY and CDR2 is SVGAGI. CDR3 sequence: CASSYNRGGKGYTF. The CDR3 DNA follows: TGTGCCAGCAGTTACAACAGGGGGGGGAAGGGCTACACCTTC.

In this sample, this clone turned up once. The chain uses TRBV5-6 and TRBJ2-5; D remains ambiguous. CDR3 length equals 13 residues. Germline V gene lookup returns CDR1 SGHDT and CDR2 YYEEEE. V shed 7 bases and J shed 1 base, with 11 bases lying between them. The CDR3 nucleotides read TGTGCCAGCCGTACATACAGCCAAGAGACCCAGTACTTC. Translation gives CASRTYSQETQYF.

The rearrangement links TRBV5-1 to TRBJ2-2, with 13 bases identical to TRBD2. The CDR3 sequence is 17 residues long. CDR1 SGHRS and CDR2 YFSETQ come from the germline V gene. With 0 bases clipped from V and 3 bases from J, the junction kept 2 bases outside the gene matches. CDR3 sequence reads: CASSLGTSGSDTGELFF. The CDR3 nucleotides read TGCGCCAGCAGCTTGGGGACTAGCGGGAGCGACACCGGGGAGCTGTTTTTT.

The count of this clone is one. The rearrangement links TRBV2 to TRBJ2-5, with D perhaps TRBD1 (6 bases). From germline, CDR1 is SNHLY and CDR2 FYNNEI. The length of the CDR3 is 13 residues. V lost 4 bases and J lost 5, with 11 bases in between. The CDR3 sequence: CASSVRQVETQYF. CDR3 nucleotides: TGTGCCAGCAGTGTCAGACAGGTCGAGACCCAGTACTTC.

The CDR3 DNA follows: TGTGCCAGCAGTTATGGGGGGGGACTAGCGGCCTCCAGGACCCAGTACTTC. Amino acid sequence: CASSYGGGLAASRTQYF. The chain links TRBV28 to TRBJ2-5; 11 bases line up with TRBD2. Germline values: CDR1 MDHEN, CDR2 SYDVKM. The length of the CDR3 is 17 residues. Trimming removed 4 bases from V and 7 bases from J; junction bases left unmatched: 14.

The chain is built from TRBV13 and TRBJ1-2; D gene ambiguous. Germline V gene sequence: CDR1 PRHDT, CDR2 FYEKMQ (reference sequence). V dropped 2 bases and J dropped 7 bases, with 8 bases sitting between them. The CDR3 contains 12 residues. Here the CDR3 reads CASSLMEFGYTF. For the CDR3, the DNA is TGTGCCAGCAGCTTAATGGAGTTTGGCTACACCTTC.

The V gene is TRBV10-3, the J gene TRBJ2-7; perhaps TRBD2 as D (6 bases). V shed 10 bases and J shed 5 bases, with 18 bases lying between them. This CDR3 is 13 amino acids long. Germline CDR1 is ENHRY and CDR2 is SYGVKD. CDR3 amino acids: CATAGSDKHEQYF. CDR3 coding DNA: TGTGCCACCGCGGGATCGGATAAGCACGAGCAGTACTTC.

This chain joins TRBV7-8 and TRBJ1-2, with D uncertain. Per germline, CDR1 SGHVS and CDR2 FQNEAQ. The CDR3 sequence is 15 residues long. Between the trimmed V and J ends, which lost 3 bases and 4 bases, there was a span of 15 bases. CDR3 in amino acids: CASSFTSASSYGYTF. In DNA form, the CDR3 reads TGTGCCAGCAGCTTCACCAGCGCCTCGAGCTATGGCTACACCTTC.

The genes are TRBV6-1 and TRBJ2-7, with TRBD2 identical over 9 bases. V trimming: 5 bases; J trimming: 7 bases; junction bases outside the gene matches: 3. Germline V gene data show CDR1 as MNHNS and CDR2 as SASEGT. The CDR3 runs 12 residues. Here the CDR3 DNA reads TGTGCCAGCAGTCGCGCGGGAGGGGAGCAGTACTTC. As protein: CASSRAGGEQYF.

The chain couples TRBV6-1 to TRBJ1-1; 9 nucleotides match TRBD1. Trimming at V came to 4 bases and at J to 1 base, leaving 1 base not matched to a gene. Germline V gives CDR1 MNHNS, CDR2 SASEGT. The CDR3 covers 14 residues. The CDR3 region is CASSGGQGNTEAFF. CDR3 bases: TGTGCCAGCAGTGGGGGACAGGGGAACACTGAAGCTTTCTTT.

DNA for the CDR3: TGTGCCAGCAGTGATTACGGCACTACCTATGGCTACACCTTC. Protein sequence: CASSDYGTTYGYTF. The chain couples TRBV25-1 to TRBJ1-2; no clear D. Germline V gives CDR1 MGHDK, CDR2 SYGVNS. This CDR3 comprises 14 residues. V was trimmed by 3 bases and J by 4 bases, leaving 12 bases between them.

V gene TRBV18 combines with J gene TRBJ2-6; D is uncertain. Germline V CDR1 and CDR2: KGHSH, LQKENI. The CDR3 length is 16 residues. V was cut by 3 bases and J by 0 bases, with 9 bases left in between. CDR3: CASSPLVLSGANVLTF. The CDR3, as DNA: TGTGCCAGCTCACCCCTAGTTCTCTCTGGGGCCAACGTCCTGACTTTC.

In its sample, this clone was seen once. V usage is TRBV29-1 and J usage is TRBJ2-1; no reliable D call. Germline CDR1 reads SQVTM; CDR2 reads ANQGSEA. Trimming took 5 bases from V and 0 from J, leaving 8 bases between them. The CDR3 has 13 amino acids. The CDR3 loop reads CSVPVSSYNEQFF. The DNA of the CDR3 is TGCAGCGTTCCTGTTAGCTCCTACAATGAGCAGTTCTTC.